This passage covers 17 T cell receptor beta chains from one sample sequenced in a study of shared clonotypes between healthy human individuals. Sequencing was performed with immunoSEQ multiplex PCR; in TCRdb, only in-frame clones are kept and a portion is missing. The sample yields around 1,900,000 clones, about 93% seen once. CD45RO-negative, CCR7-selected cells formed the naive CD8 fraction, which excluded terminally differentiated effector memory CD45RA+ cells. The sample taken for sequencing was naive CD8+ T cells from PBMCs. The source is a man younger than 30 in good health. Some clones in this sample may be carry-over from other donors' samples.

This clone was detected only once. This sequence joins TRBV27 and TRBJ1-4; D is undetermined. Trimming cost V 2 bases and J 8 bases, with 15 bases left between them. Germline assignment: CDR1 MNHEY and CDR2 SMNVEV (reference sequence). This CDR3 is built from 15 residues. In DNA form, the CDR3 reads TGTGCCAGCAGTTTACTGGGGTCATTTGGGGAAAAACTGTTTTTT. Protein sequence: CASSLLGSFGEKLFF. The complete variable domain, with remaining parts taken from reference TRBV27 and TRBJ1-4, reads EAQVTQNPRYLITVTGKKLTVTCSQNMNHEYMSWYRQDPGLGLRQIYYSMNVEVTDKGDVPEGYKVSRKEKRNFPLILESPSPNQTSLYFCASSLLGSFGEKLFFGSGTQLSVL.

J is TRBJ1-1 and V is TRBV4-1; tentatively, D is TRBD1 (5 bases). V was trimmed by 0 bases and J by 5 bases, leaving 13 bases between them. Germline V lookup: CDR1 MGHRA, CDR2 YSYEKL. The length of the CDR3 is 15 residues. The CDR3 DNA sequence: TGCGCCAGCAGCCAAGATGGTATCTGGGGGACTGAAGCTTTCTTT. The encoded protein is CASSQDGIWGTEAFF.

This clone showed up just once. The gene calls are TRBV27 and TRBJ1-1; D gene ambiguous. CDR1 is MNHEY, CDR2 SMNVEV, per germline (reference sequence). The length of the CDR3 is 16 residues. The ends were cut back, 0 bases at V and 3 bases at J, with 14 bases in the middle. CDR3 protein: CASSLSGLGRHTEAFF. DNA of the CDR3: TGTGCCAGCAGTTTATCCGGTCTGGGCCGGCACACTGAAGCTTTCTTT.

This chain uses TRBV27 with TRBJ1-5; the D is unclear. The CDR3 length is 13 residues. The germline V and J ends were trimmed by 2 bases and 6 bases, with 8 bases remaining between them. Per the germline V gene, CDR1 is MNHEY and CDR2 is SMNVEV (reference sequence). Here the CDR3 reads CASSLGQAQPQHF. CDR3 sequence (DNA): TGTGCCAGCAGTTTAGGGCAAGCTCAGCCCCAGCATTTT.

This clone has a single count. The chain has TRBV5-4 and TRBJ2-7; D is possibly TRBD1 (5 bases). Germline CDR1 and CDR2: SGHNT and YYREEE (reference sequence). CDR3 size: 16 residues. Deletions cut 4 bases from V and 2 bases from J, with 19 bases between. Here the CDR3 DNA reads TGTGCCAGCAGCCCGGGCTTCAGGGTGGCTCCCTACGAGCAGTACTTC. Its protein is CASSPGFRVAPYEQYF.

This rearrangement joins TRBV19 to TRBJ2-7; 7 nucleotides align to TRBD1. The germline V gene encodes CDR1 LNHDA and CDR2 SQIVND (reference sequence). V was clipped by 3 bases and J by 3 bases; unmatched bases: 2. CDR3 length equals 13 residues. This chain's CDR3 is CASSMTGLYEQYF. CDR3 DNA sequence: TGTGCCAGTAGTATGACAGGGCTCTACGAGCAGTACTTC.

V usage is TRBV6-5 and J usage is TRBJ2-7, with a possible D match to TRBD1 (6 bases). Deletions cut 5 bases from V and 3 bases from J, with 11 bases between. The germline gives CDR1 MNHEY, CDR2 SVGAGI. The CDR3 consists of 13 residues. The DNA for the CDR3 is TGTGCCAGCAGTCCACAGGGCCTCTACGAGCAGTACTTC. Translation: CASSPQGLYEQYF.

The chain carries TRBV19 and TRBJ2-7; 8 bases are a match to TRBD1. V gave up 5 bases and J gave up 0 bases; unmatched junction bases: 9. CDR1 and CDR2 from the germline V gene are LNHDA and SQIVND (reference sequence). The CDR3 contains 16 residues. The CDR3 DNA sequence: TGTGCCAGTAGTCAAACCGGGACAGGAAGCTCCTACGAGCAGTACTTC. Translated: CASSQTGTGSSYEQYF.

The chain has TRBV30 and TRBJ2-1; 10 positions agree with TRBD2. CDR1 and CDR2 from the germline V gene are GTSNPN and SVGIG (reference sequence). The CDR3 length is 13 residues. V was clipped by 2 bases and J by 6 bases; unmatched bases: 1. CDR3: CAWSIAGGNEQFF. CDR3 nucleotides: TGTGCCTGGAGTATAGCGGGAGGCAATGAGCAGTTCTTC.

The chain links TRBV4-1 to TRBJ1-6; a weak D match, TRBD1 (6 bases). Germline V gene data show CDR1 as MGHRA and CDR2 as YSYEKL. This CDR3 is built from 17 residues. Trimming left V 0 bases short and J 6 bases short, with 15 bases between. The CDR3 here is CASSQDSGYRVNSPLHF. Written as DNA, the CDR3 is TGCGCCAGCAGCCAAGACTCTGGATACAGGGTTAATTCACCCCTCCACTTT.

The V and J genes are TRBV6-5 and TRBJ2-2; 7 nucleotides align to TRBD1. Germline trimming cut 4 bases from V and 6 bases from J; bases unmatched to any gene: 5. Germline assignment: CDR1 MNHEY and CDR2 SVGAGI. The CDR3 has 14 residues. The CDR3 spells CASSFRQGAGELFF. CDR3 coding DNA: TGTGCCAGCAGTTTCCGGCAGGGGGCCGGGGAGCTGTTTTTT.

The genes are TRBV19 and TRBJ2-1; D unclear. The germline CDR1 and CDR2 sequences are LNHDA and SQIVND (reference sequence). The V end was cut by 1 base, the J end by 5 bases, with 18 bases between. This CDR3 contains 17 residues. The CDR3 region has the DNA TGTGCCAGTAGTATAGGAAGAGGAACCCTATTCAACAATGAGCAGTTCTTC. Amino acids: CASSIGRGTLFNNEQFF. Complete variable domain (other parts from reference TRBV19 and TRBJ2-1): DGGITQSPKYLFRKEGQNVTLSCEQNLNHDAMYWYRQDPGQGLRLIYYSQIVNDFQKGDIAEGYSVSREKKESFPLTVTSAQKNPTAFYLCASSIGRGTLFNNEQFFGPGTRLTVL.

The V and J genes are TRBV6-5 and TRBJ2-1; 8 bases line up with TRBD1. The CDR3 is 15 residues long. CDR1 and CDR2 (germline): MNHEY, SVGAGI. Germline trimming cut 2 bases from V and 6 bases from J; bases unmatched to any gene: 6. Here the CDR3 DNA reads TGTGCCAGCAGTTACCCGACAGGGGTAGGCAATGAGCAGTTCTTC. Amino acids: CASSYPTGVGNEQFF.

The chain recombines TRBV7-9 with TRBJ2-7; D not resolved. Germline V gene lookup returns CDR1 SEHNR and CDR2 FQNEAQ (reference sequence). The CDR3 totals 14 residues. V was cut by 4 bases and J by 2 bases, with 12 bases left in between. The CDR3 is CASSSNHDTYEQYF. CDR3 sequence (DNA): TGTGCCAGCAGCTCCAACCACGACACCTACGAGCAGTACTTC.

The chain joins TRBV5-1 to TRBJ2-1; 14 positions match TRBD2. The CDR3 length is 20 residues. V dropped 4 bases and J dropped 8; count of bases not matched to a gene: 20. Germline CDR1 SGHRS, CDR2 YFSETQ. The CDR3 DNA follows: TGCGCCAGCAGCGCCGGGATCACGGGACTAGCGGGAGAAATTGGTGATGAGCAGTTCTTC. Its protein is CASSAGITGLAGEIGDEQFF.

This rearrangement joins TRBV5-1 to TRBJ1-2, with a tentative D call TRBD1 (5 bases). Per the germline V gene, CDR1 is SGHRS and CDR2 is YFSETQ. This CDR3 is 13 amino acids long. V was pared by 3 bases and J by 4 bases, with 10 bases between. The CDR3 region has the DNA TGCGCCAGCAGCTCGGGACGGGGCTATGGCTACACCTTC. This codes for CASSSGRGYGYTF.

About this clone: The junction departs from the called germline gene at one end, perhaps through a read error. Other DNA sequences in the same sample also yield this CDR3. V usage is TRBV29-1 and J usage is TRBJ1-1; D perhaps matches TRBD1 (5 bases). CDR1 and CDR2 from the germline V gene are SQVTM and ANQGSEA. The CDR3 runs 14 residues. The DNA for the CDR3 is TGCAGCGTCTTCCCAGGGACCATGAACACCGAAGCTTTCTTT. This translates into CSVFPGTMNTEAFF.